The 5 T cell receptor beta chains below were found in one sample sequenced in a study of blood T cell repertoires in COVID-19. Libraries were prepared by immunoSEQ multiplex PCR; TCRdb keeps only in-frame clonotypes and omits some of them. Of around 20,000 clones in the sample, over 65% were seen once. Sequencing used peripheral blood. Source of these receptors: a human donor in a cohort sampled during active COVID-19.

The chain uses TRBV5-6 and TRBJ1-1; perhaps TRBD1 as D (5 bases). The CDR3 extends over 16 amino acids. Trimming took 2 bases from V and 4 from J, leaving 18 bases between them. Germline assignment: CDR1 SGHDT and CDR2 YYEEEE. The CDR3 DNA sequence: TGTGCCAGCAGCTTCGTCGGACAAGTAACGCGCACTGAAGCTTTCTTT. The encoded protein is CASSFVGQVTRTEAFF.

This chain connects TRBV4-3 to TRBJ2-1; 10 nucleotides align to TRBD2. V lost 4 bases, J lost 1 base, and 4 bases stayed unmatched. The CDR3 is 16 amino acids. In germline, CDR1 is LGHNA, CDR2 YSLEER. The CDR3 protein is CASSREAGGSYNEQFF. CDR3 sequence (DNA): TGCGCCAGCAGCCGAGAAGCGGGAGGGTCCTACAATGAGCAGTTCTTC.

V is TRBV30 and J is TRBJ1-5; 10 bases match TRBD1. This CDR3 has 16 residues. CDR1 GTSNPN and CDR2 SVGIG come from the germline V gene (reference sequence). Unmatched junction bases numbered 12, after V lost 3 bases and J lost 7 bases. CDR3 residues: CAWRERVGQGYQPQHF. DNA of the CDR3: TGTGCCTGGAGGGAACGGGTGGGACAGGGGTACCAGCCCCAGCATTTT.

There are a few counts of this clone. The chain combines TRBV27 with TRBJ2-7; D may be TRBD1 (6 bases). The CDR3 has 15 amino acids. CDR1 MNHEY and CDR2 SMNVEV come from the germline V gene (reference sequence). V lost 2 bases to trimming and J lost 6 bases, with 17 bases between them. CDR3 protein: CASSLDRSPLLEQYF. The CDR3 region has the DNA TGTGCCAGCAGTTTAGACAGGTCCCCTCTCCTCGAGCAGTACTTC.

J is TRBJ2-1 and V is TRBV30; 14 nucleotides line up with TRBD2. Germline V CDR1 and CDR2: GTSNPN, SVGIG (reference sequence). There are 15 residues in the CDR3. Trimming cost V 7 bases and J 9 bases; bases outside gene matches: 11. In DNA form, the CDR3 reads TGTGCCTCACAGGGACTAGCGGGAGTTGCAGGTGAGCAGTTCTTC. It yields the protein CASQGLAGVAGEQFF.